Here is one TCR beta chain with its context. Deletions cut 5 bases from V and 5 bases from J, with 18 bases between. Germline assignment: CDR1 SEHNR and CDR2 FQNEAQ (reference sequence). CDR3 length: 16 amino acids. Per the original data handling: By means of reference gene primer amplification, nucleated cell counts were estimated. Clones were sequenced by immunoSEQ multiplex PCR, and TCRdb holds only the in-frame ones, with some missing. The V and J calls and the clone size are those of that table, but D and trimming were determined from the DNA. The data show about half a million clones, about 88% seen once. This entry is derived from a study of blood T cell repertoires in COVID-19. Study information: From T cells, B-cell-depleted T cells, or PBMCs came the material, which was cDNA or gDNA.

Recruits, aged about 18 to 95 years, lived in around 24 US areas. Each participant's cohort was designated according to participant-reported clinical history. The V call is TRBV7-9, the J call TRBJ1-4; D may be TRBD1 (6 bases). The source is a woman aged 60-70 years who had recovered from COVID-19. The sample was PBMCs or T cells enriched from blood (not recorded which). The CDR3 bases are TGTGCCAGCAGCCTACGTGGGGCAGGGGACAATGAAAAACTGTTTTTT. The encoded protein is CASSLRGAGDNEKLFF.